Described below is a single T cell receptor (beta chain) sequence and its context. The sample belongs to a study of blood T cell repertoires in COVID-19. Study summary: Both acute and convalescent COVID-19 samples were obtained from the United States, Italy and Spain.

Trimming pared 4 bases from V and 5 bases from J, leaving 11 bases between. Germline lookup yields CDR1 KGHSH and CDR2 LQKENI. CDR3 size: 13 residues. Original data processing: Reference gene primer amplification gave nucleated cell count estimates. Measured with immunoSEQ multiplex PCR; TCRdb has only the in-frame clones, and not every one. D and trimming come from the DNA, and the V and J calls and clone size come from that table. The sample shows fewer than 60,000 clones, about 83% of them seen only once. The chain combines TRBV18 with TRBJ2-5; perhaps TRBD1 as D (6 bases). This sequence originates from a middle-aged man with acute or convalescent COVID-19. The specimen sequenced was peripheral blood. CDR3 in amino acids: CASSRTVRETQYF. As DNA, the CDR3 is TGTGCCAGCTCACGGACAGTCCGGGAGACCCAGTACTTC.